This T cell receptor beta chain was documented in a study of siplizumab effects on memory and regulatory T cells. Overall study findings and caveats: Fewer alloreactive sequences mapped to unstimulated CD4+ memory cells under siplizumab. The diversity of naive T cells seemed greater than that of memory cells, and their alloresponse contribution seemed major. Confirmatory evidence of suppressive function in proliferating siplizumab-culture Tregs was not obtained.

This CDR3 is built from 13 residues. The germline V gene has CDR1 SGDLS and CDR2 YYNGEE. The ends were cut back, 3 bases at V and 3 bases at J, with 10 bases in the middle. About this clone: The antigen remains undetermined.

The repertoire was sequenced with immunoSEQ multiplex PCR; TCRdb's copy has only in-frame clones and lacks some. This table has 100,000 to 120,000 clones, about nine tenths appearing once. The chain is built from TRBV9 and TRBJ2-7; the D is unclear. The sequenced sample consisted of CD4+ T cells sorted from blood. The clonotype was recovered from a human donor in good health. CDR3 sequence reads: CASSADGFYEQYF. The CDR3 DNA reads as TGTGCCAGCAGCGCGGACGGTTTCTACGAGCAGTACTTC.